Shown below are 10 T cell receptor beta chains from a single sample sequenced in a study of T cells expressing NK-cell markers. TCRdb reprocessed the 5' RACE reads and keeps a single row for each CDR3 protein, giving no DNA. The sample table sets out around 470,000 distinct CDR3 sequences. The sequenced sample was blood T cells: a sorted CD56 or NKG2C T cell subset, CD4+ or CD8+ T cells, or bulk PBMC T cells (not recorded which). These receptors were obtained from a woman between 45 and 60 years old in good health.

The chain uses TRBV5-1 and TRBJ2-1. Germline V gene lookup returns CDR1 SGHRS and CDR2 YFSETQ. This CDR3 has 15 amino acids. CDR3 in amino acids: CASSLVGRADNEQFF. The complete variable domain, with remaining parts taken from reference TRBV5-1 and TRBJ2-1, reads KAGVTQTPRYLIKTRGQQVTLSCSPISGHRSVSWYQQTPGQGLQFLFEYFSETQRNKGNFPGRFSGRQFSNSRSEMNVSTLELGDSALYLCASSLVGRADNEQFFGPGTRLTVL.

V is TRBV5-1 and J is TRBJ2-1. Germline V gene lookup returns CDR1 SGHRS and CDR2 YFSETQ. There are 16 residues in the CDR3. CDR3 amino acids: CASSLSAGGPSNEQFF.

The chain employs TRBV7-9 and TRBJ2-7; TCRdb outputs TRBD2, but without DNA this stays unchecked. The CDR3 loop spans 14 amino acids. Germline CDR1 is SEHNR and CDR2 is FQNEAQ (reference sequence). The CDR3: CASSWRGDTYEQYF.

The genes are TRBV25-1 and TRBJ1-1; TCRdb's assignment of TRBD1 cannot be checked, as there is no DNA. CDR3 length: 15 residues. Germline lookup yields CDR1 MGHDK and CDR2 SYGVNS. CDR3 amino acids: CASSERAGGNTEAFF.

The rearrangement links TRBV7-9 to TRBJ2-2. Germline CDR1 and CDR2: SEHNR and FQNEAQ (reference sequence). This CDR3 has 12 residues. CDR3 in amino acids: CASTVLTGELFF.

The chain recombines TRBV5-1 with TRBJ1-1; as DNA is missing, the TRBD1 call by TCRdb cannot be tested. Germline V gives CDR1 SGHRS, CDR2 YFSETQ. There are 16 residues in the CDR3. The CDR3 is CASSNSGTNMNTEAFF.

Judged by frequency, this clonotype is medium-sized. The chain uses TRBV12-3 or TRBV12-4 and TRBJ2-5; TCRdb proposes TRBD2, but this gene call is untestable without DNA. The CDR3 has 14 residues. The CDR3 loop is CASSYGTLQETQYF.

The V call is TRBV4-1, the J call TRBJ1-3. This CDR3 is 15 amino acids long. Looked up from germline, CDR1 is MGHRA and CDR2 is YSYEKL. The CDR3 loop reads CASSPGDLLRNTIYF.

V and J are TRBV20-1 and TRBJ2-1; TCRdb outputs TRBD1, but without DNA this stays unchecked. The CDR3 is 14 residues long. Germline lookup yields CDR1 DFQATT and CDR2 SNEGSKA (reference sequence). The CDR3 region is CSATGGSSYNEQFF.

The chain carries TRBV21-1 and TRBJ2-5; TCRdb reports TRBD1, a call that lacks DNA to check it against. TRBV21-1 is flagged as a pseudogene. CDR3 length: 15 residues. The CDR3 here is CASSRGQKVQETQYF.